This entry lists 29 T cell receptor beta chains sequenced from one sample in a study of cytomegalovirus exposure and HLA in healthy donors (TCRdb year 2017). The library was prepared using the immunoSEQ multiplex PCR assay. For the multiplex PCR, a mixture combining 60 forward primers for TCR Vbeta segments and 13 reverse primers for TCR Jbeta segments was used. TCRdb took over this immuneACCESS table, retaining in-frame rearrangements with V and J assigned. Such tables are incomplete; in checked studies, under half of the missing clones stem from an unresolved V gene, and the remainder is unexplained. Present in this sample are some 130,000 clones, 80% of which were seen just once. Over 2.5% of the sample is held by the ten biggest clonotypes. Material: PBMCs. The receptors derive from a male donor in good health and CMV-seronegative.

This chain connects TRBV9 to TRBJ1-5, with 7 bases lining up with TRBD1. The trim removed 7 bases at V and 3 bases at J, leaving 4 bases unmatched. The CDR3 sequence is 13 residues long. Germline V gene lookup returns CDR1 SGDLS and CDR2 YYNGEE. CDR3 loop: CASQTGPNQPQHF. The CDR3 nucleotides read TGTGCCAGCCAGACAGGGCCCAATCAGCCCCAGCATTTT.

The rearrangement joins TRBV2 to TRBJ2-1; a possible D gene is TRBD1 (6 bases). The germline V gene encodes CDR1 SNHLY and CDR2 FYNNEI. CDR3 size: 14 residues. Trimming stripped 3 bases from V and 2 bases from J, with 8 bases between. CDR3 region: CASSDRGTYNEQFF. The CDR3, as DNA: TGTGCCAGCAGTGACAGGGGCACCTACAATGAGCAGTTCTTC.

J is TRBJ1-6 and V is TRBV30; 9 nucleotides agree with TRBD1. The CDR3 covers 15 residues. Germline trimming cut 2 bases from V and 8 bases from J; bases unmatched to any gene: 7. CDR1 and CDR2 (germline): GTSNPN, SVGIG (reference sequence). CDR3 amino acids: CAWSRGTGTDSPLHF. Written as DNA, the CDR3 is TGTGCCTGGAGTCGGGGGACAGGGACGGATTCACCCCTCCACTTT. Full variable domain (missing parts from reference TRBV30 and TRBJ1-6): SQTIHQWPATLVQPVGSPLSLECTVEGTSNPNLYWYRQAAGRGLQLLFYSVGIGQISSEVPQNLSASRPQDRQFILSSKKLLLSDSGFYLCAWSRGTGTDSPLHFGNGTRLTVT.

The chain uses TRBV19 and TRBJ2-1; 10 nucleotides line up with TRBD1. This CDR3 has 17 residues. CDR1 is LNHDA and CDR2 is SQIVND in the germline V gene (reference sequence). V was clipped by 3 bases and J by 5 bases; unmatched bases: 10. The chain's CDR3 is CASSIRGQGYDNNEQFF. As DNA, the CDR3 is TGTGCCAGTAGTATTAGGGGACAGGGGTATGATAACAATGAGCAGTTCTTC. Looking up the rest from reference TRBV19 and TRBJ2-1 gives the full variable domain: DGGITQSPKYLFRKEGQNVTLSCEQNLNHDAMYWYRQDPGQGLRLIYYSQIVNDFQKGDIAEGYSVSREKKESFPLTVTSAQKNPTAFYLCASSIRGQGYDNNEQFFGPGTRLTVL.

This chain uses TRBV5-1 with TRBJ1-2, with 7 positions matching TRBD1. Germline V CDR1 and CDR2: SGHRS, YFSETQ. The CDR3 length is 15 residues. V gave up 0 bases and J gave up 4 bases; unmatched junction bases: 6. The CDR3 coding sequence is TGCGCCAGCAGCTTGGCCTTGGGACAGTTCTATGGCTACACCTTC. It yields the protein CASSLALGQFYGYTF.

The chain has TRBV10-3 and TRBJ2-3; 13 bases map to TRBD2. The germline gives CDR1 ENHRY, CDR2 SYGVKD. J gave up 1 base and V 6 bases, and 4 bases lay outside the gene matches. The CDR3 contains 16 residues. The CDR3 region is CAIRGLAGVGTDTQYF. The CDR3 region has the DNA TGTGCCATCAGAGGACTAGCGGGAGTAGGCACAGATACGCAGTATTTT.

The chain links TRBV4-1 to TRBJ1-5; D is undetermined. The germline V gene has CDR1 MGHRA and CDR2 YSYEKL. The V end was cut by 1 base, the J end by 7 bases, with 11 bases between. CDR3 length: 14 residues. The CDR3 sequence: CASSQVFRRQPQHF. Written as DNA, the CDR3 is TGCGCCAGCAGCCAAGTATTCAGGAGGCAGCCCCAGCATTTT.

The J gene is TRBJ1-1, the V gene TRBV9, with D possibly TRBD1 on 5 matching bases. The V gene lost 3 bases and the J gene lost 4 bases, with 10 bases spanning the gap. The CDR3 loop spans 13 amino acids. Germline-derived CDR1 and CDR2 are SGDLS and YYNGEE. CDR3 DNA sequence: TGTGCCAGCAGCGCCCAGGGTTCCACTGAAGCTTTCTTT. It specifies CASSAQGSTEAFF.

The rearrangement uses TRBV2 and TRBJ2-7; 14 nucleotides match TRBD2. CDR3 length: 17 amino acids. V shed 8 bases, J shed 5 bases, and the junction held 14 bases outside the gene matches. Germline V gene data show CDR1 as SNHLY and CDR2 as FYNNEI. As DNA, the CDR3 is TGTGCCAGCGGCGGCTCCGGGACTAGCGGGAGATTCGACGAGCAGTACTTC. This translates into CASGGSGTSGRFDEQYF.

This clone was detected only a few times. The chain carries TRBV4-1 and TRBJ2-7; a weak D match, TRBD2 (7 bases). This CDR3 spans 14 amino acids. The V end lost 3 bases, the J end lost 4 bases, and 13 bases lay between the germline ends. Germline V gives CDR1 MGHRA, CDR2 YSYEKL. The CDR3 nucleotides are TGCGCCAGCAGCCAGGGAGGGGGGATGTACGAGCAGTACTTC. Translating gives CASSQGGGMYEQYF.

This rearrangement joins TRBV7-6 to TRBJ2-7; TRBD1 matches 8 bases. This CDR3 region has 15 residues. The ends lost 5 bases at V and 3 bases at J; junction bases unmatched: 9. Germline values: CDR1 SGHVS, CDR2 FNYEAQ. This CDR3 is CASSPAGDRGYEQYF. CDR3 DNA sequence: TGTGCCAGCAGCCCCGCGGGCGACAGGGGCTACGAGCAGTACTTC.

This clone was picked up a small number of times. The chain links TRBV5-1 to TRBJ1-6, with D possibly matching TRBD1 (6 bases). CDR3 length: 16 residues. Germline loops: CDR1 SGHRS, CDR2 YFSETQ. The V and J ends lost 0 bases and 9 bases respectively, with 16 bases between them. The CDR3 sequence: CASSLEGQVTGSPLHF. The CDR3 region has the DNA TGCGCCAGCAGCTTGGAGGGACAAGTTACGGGTTCACCCCTCCACTTT.

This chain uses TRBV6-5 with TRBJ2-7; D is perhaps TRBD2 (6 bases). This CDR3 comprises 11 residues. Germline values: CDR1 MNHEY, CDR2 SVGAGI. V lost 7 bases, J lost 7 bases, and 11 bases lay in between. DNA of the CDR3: TGTGCCAGCACTAACGGGGGAGAGCAGTACTTC. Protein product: CASTNGGEQYF.

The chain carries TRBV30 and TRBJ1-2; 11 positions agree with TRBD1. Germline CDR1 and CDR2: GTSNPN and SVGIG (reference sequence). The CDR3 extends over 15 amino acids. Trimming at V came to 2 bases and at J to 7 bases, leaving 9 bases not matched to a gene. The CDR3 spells CAWSSRDRGKPGYTF. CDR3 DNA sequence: TGTGCCTGGAGTTCTAGGGACAGGGGGAAACCTGGCTACACCTTC.

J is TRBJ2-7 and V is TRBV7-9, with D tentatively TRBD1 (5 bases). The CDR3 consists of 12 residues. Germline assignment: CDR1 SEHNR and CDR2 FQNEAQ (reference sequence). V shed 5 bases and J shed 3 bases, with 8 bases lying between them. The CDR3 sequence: CASSADIYEQYF. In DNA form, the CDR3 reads TGTGCCAGCAGCGCGGACATCTACGAGCAGTACTTC.

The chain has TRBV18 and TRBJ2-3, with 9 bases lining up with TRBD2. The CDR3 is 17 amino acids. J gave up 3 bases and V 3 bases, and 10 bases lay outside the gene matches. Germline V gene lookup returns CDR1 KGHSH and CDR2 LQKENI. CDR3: CASSPVLAGFGTDTQYF. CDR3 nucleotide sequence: TGTGCCAGCTCACCCGTCCTAGCGGGGTTTGGGACAGATACGCAGTATTTT.

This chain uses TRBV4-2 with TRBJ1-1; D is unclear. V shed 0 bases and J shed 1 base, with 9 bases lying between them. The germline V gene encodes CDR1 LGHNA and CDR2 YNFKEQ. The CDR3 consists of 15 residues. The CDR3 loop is CASSQDWASNTEAFF. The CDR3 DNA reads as TGTGCCAGCAGCCAAGATTGGGCGTCGAACACTGAAGCTTTCTTT.

CDR3 DNA sequence: TGCGCCAGCAGCCTAAGAGGGATTGGGGTCCGAAGTTCTGATGAGCAGTTCTTC. Residues: CASSLRGIGVRSSDEQFF. The chain links TRBV5-1 to TRBJ2-1; tentatively, D is TRBD2 (5 bases). The CDR3 extends over 18 amino acids. The V end was cut by 4 bases, the J end by 8 bases, with 28 bases between. The germline gives CDR1 SGHRS, CDR2 YFSETQ.

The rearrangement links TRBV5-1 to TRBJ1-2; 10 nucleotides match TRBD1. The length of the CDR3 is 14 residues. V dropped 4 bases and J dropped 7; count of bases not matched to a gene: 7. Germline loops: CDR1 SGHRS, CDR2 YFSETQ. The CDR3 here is CASSETGGSSGYTF. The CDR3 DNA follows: TGCGCCAGCAGCGAGACAGGGGGCTCGAGTGGCTACACCTTC.

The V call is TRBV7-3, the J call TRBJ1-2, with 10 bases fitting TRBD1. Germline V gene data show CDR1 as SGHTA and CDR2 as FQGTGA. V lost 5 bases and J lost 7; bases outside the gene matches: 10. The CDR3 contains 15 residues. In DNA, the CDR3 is TGTGCCAGCAGCGGCCAGACAGGGGGCGCGGGTGGCTACACCTTC. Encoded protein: CASSGQTGGAGGYTF.

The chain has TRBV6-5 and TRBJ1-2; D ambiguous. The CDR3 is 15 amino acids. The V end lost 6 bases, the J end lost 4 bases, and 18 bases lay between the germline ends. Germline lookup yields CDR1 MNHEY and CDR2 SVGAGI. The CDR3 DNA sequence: TGTGCCAGCAGGAAGGCAGGCCCTTCTGGCTATGGCTACACCTTC. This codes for CASRKAGPSGYGYTF.

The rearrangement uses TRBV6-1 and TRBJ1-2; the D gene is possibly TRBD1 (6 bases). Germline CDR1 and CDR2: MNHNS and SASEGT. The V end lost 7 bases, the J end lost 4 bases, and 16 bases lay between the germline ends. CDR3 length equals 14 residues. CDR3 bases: TGTGCCAGCATCCCAGGGGCAAGTCTCTATGGCTACACCTTC. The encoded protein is CASIPGASLYGYTF.

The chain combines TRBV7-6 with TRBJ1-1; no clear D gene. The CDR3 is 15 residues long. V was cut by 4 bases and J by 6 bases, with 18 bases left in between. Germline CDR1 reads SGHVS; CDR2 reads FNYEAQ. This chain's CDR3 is CASSSTEIATAEAFF. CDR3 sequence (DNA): TGTGCCAGCAGCTCCACGGAGATAGCCACGGCTGAAGCTTTCTTT.

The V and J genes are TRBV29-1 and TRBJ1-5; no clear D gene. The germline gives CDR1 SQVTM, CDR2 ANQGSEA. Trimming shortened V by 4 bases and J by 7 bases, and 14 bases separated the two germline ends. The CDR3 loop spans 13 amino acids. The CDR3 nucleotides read TGCAGCGTTGTCGGAGACGCCTACCAGCCCCAGCATTTT. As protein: CSVVGDAYQPQHF.

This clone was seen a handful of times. CDR3 region: CASSRWRQQNEKLFF. CDR3 coding DNA: TGTGCCAGCTCACGGTGGCGACAGCAAAATGAAAAACTGTTTTTT. The V and J genes are TRBV18 and TRBJ1-4, with D tentatively TRBD1 (5 bases). Germline CDR1 reads KGHSH; CDR2 reads LQKENI. This CDR3 has 15 residues. Trimming left V 4 bases short and J 5 bases short, with 14 bases between.

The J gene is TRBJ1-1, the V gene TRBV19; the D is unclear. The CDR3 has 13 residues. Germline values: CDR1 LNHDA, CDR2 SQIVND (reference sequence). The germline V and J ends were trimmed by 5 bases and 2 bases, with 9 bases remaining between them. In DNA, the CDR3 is TGTGCCAGTAGTTACAGTCTTAACACTGAAGCTTTCTTT. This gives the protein CASSYSLNTEAFF.

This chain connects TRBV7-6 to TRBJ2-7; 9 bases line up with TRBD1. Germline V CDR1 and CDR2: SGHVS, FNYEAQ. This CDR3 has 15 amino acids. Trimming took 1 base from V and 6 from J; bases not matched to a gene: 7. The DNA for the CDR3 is TGTGCCAGCAGCTTAGTGCGAGACAGGGGGTCCGAGCAGTACTTC. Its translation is CASSLVRDRGSEQYF.

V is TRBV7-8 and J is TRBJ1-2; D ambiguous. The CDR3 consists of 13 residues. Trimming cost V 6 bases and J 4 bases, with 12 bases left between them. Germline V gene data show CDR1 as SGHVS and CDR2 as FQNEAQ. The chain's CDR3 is CASSSDEGYGYTF. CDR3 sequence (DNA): TGTGCCAGCAGTTCGGACGAGGGCTATGGCTACACCTTC. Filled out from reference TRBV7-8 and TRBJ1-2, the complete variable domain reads GAGVSQSPRYKVAKRGQDVALRCDPISGHVSLFWYQQALGQGPEFLTYFQNEAQLDKSGLPSDRFFAERPEGSVSTLKIQRTQQEDSAVYLCASSSDEGYGYTFGSGTRLTVV.

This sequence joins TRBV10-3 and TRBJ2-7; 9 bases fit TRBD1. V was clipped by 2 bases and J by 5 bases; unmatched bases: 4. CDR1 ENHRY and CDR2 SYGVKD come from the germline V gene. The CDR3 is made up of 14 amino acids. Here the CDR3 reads CAISERTGVDEQYF. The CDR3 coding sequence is TGTGCCATCAGTGAGAGGACAGGGGTAGACGAGCAGTACTTC.